This T cell receptor (beta chain) was profiled in a study of sequential checkpoint blockade in melanoma. This clone is medium-sized within its sample. Germline loops: CDR1 MRHNA, CDR2 SNTAGT. Trimming cost V 0 bases and J 4 bases, with 6 bases left between them. This CDR3 is built from 14 residues. Produced via immunoSEQ multiplex PCR; TCRdb's table is partial and in-frame only. The data hold approximately 9,000 clones, with more than 55% observed a single time. Described treatment: randomized to nivolumab then ipilimumab (arm A) or the reverse (arm B). Material: CD8+ T cells sorted from blood (inferred from file names), obtained from a patient given nivolumab and ipilimumab in sequence. This clonotype was obtained from a human donor with melanoma. The chain uses TRBV6-4 and TRBJ2-2; D possibly corresponds to TRBD2 (6 bases). CDR3 region: CASSDSTSTGELFF. As DNA, the CDR3 is TGTGCCAGCAGTGACTCGACTAGCACCGGGGAGCTGTTTTTT.